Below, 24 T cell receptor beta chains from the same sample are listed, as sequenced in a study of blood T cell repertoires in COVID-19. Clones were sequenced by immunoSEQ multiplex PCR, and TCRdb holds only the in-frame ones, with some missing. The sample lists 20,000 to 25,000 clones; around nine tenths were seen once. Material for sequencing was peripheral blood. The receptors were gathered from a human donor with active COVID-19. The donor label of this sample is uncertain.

The CDR3 sequence is CASSQDNWAGYGNEQFF. CDR3 sequence (DNA): TGTGCCAGCAGCCAAGATAATTGGGCGGGATACGGTAATGAGCAGTTCTTC. This rearrangement joins TRBV4-2 to TRBJ2-1; D may be TRBD2 (6 bases). There are 17 residues in the CDR3. From germline, CDR1 is LGHNA and CDR2 YNFKEQ. V dropped 0 bases and J dropped 7 bases, with 19 bases sitting between them.

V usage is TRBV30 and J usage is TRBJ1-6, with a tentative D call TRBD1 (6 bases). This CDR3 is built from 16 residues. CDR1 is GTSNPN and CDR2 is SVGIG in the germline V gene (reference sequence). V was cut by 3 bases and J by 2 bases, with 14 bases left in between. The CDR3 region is CAWRGTGQPYNSPLHF. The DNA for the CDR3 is TGTGCCTGGAGGGGAACAGGACAGCCCTATAATTCACCCCTCCACTTT.

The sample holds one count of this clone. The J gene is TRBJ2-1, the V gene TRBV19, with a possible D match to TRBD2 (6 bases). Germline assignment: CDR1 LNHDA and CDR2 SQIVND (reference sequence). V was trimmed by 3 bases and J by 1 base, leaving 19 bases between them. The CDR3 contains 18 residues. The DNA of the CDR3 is TGTGCCAGTAGTATTTCGGGAGTCGGTTTGGGTTCCTACAATGAGCAGTTCTTC. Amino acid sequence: CASSISGVGLGSYNEQFF.

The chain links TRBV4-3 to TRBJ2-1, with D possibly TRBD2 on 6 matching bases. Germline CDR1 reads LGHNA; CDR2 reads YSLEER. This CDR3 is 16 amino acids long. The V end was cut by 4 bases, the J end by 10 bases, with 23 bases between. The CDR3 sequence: CASSLSATAGIREQFF. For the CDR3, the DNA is TGCGCCAGCAGCCTTTCAGCGACGGCGGGAATCAGGGAGCAGTTCTTC.

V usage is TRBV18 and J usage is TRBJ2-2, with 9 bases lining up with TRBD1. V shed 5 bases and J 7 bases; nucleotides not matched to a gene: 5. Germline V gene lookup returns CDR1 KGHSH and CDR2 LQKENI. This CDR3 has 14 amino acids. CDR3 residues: CASSTGTGFGELFF. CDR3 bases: TGTGCCAGCTCAACCGGGACAGGGTTCGGGGAGCTGTTTTTT.

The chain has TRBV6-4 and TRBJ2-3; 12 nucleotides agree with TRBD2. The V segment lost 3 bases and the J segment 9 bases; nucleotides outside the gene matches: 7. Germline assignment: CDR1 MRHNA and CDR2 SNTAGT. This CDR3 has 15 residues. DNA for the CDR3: TGTGCCAGCAGTGAACTAGCGGGAGGTGCGACGACGCAGTATTTT. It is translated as CASSELAGGATTQYF.

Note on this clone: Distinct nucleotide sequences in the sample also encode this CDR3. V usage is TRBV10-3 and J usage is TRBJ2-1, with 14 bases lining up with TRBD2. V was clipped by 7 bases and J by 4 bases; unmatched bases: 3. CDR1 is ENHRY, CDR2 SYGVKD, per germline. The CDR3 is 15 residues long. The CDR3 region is CAITGTSGGYNEQFF. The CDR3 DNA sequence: TGTGCCATCACTGGGACTAGCGGGGGTTACAATGAGCAGTTCTTC.

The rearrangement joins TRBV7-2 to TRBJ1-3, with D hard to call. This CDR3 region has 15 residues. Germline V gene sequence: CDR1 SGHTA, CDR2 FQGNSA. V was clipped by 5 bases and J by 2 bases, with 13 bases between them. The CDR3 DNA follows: TGTGCCAGCAGCCGCAGCACCAGCGCTGGAAACACCATATATTTT. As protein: CASSRSTSAGNTIYF.

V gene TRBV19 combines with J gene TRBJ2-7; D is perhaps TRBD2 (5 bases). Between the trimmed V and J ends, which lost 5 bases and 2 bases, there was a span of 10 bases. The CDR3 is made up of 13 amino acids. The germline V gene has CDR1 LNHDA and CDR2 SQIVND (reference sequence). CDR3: CASSLGLTYEQYF. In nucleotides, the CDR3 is TGTGCCAGTAGTTTAGGACTCACCTACGAGCAGTACTTC.

In DNA form, the CDR3 reads TGTGCCAGCAGCTTAACTAGCGGGAGGGCGGTTGAGCAGTTCTTC. This translates into CASSLTSGRAVEQFF. This chain uses TRBV11-2 with TRBJ2-1; 13 nucleotides agree with TRBD2. CDR3 size: 15 residues. Germline lookup yields CDR1 SGHAT and CDR2 FQNNGV. V lost 2 bases to trimming and J lost 9 bases; unmatched junction nucleotides: 4.

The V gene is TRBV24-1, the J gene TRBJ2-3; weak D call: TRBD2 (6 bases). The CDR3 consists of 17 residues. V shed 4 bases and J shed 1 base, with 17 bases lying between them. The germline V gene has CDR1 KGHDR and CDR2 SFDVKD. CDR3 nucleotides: TGTGCCACCAGTGACGGAGGTCGGGAGAGGGGCACAGATACGCAGTATTTT. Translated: CATSDGGRERGTDTQYF.

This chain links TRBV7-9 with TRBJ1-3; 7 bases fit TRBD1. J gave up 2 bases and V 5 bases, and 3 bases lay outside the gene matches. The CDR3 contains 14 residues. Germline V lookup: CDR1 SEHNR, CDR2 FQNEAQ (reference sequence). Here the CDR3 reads CASSRGQAGNTIYF. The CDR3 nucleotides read TGTGCCAGCAGCCGTGGACAGGCTGGAAACACCATATATTTT.

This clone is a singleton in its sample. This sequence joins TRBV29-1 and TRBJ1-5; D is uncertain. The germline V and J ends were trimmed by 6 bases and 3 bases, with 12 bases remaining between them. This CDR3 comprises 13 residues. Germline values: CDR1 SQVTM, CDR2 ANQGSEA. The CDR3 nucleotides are TGCAGCGTCGGACTGTACGCCAATCAGCCCCAGCATTTT. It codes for CSVGLYANQPQHF.

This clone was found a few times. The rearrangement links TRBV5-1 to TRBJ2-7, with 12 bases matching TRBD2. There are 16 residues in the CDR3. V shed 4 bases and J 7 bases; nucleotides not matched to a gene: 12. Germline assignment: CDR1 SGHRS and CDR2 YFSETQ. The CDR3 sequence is CASSTGTSGLTGEQYF. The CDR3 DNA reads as TGCGCCAGCAGCACTGGGACTAGCGGGCTAACGGGGGAGCAGTACTTC.

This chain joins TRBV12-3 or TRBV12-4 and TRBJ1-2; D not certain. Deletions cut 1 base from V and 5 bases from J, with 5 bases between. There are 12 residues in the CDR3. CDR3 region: CASSLDSYGYTF. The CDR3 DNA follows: TGTGCCAGCAGTTTAGACTCTTATGGCTACACCTTC.

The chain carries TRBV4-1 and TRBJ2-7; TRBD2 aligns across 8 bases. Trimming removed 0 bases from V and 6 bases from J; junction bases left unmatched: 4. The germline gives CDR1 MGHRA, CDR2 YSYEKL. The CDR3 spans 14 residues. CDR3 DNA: TGCGCCAGCAGCCAAGAAAGGACTAGCCTCGAGCAGTACTTC. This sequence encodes CASSQERTSLEQYF.

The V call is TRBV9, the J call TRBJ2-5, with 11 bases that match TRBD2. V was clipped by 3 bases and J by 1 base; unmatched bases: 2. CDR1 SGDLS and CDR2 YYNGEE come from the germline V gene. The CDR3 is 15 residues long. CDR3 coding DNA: TGTGCCAGCAGCGCGGGACTAGCGGTCCAAGAGACCCAGTACTTC. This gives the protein CASSAGLAVQETQYF.

CDR3 coding DNA: TGTGCCAGCAGCCAACCGACTACCAAGGAGCAGTTCTTC. It codes for CASSQPTTKEQFF. The chain uses TRBV12-3 or TRBV12-4 and TRBJ2-1, with D maybe TRBD2 (5 bases). The CDR3 spans 13 residues. Deletions cut 6 bases from V and 10 bases from J, with 16 bases between.

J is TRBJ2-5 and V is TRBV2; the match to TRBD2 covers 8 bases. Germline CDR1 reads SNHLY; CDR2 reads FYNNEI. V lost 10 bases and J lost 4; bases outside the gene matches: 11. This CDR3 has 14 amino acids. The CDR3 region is CAIYSGKPGETQYF. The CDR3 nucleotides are TGTGCCATCTATAGCGGGAAGCCAGGAGAGACCCAGTACTTC.

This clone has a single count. In DNA, the CDR3 is TGTGCCAGCAGTGACTCGAGGGAGGGGAATGAGCAGTTCTTC. Its translation: CASSDSREGNEQFF. This chain uses TRBV6-4 with TRBJ2-1; TRBD2 aligns across 7 bases. This CDR3 is built from 14 residues. Germline V CDR1 and CDR2: MRHNA, SNTAGT. The V gene end was trimmed by 0 bases and the J gene end by 7 bases; junction bases not matched to a gene: 3.

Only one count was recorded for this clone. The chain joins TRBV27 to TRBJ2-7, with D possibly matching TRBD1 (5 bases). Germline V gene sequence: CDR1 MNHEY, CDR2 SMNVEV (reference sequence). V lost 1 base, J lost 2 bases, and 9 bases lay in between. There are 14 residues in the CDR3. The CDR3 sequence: CASSLYPGPYEQYF. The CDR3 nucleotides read TGTGCCAGCAGTTTATATCCAGGGCCCTACGAGCAGTACTTC.

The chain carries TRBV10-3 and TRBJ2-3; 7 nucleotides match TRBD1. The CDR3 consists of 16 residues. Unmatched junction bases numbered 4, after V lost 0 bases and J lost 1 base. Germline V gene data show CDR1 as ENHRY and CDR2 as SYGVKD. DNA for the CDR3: TGTGCCATCAGTGAGTCAAGGGGGCCGGGCACAGATACGCAGTATTTT. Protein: CAISESRGPGTDTQYF.

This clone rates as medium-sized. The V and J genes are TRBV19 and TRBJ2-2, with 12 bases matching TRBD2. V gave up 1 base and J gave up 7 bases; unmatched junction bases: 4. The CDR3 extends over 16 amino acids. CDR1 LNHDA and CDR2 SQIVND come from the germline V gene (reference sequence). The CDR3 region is CASSIGLAGGNGELFF. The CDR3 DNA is TGTGCCAGTAGTATAGGGCTAGCGGGAGGGAACGGGGAGCTGTTTTTT.

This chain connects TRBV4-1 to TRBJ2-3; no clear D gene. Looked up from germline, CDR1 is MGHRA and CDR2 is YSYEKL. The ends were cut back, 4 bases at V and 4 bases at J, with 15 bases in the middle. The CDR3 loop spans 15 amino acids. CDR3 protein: CASSPTTTRADTQYF. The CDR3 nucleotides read TGCGCCAGCAGCCCAACAACTACTCGCGCAGATACGCAGTATTTT.